The clone carrying this T cell receptor beta chain was picked up a small number of times. Its antigen remains unknown. TCRdb recomputed calls from the 5' RACE reads with MiXCR, one row per CDR3 protein. Of approximately 240,000 distinct CDR3 sequences detected, more than 12% appear once; the ten largest clones hold about 9%. The V and J ends lost 2 bases and 6 bases, in that order; junction bases with no gene match: 10. Per the germline V gene, CDR1 is SGDLS and CDR2 is YYNGEE. The CDR3 has 15 amino acids. The entry originates in a study of identical twins. Study conclusions and caveats: Analyses based on zero insertions could be partly confounded by invariant MAIT and iNKT cells. Insertions were fewer in abundant cord blood beta clonotypes, whereas memory repertoires showed none of this pattern.

V usage is TRBV9 and J usage is TRBJ2-7, with 8 bases aligning to TRBD2. The TCR originated in a woman under 30 in good health. Sequenced: memory (CD45RO+) T cells sorted from blood. The CDR3 sequence is CASSVGRGDLSEQYF. CDR3 nucleotides: TGTGCCAGCAGCGTCGGGCGGGGGGATCTCTCCGAGCAGTACTTC.